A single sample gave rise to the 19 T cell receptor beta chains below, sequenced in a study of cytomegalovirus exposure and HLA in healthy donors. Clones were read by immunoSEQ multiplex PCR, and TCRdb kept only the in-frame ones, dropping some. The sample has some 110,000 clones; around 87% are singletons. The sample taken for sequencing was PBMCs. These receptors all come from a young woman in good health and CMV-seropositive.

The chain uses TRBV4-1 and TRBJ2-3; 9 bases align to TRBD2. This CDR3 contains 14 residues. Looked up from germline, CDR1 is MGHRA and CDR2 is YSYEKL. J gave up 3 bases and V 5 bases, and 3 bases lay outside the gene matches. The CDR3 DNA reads TGCGCCAGCAGCTCGCGGGGGGGAACAGATACGCAGTATTTT. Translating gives CASSSRGGTDTQYF.

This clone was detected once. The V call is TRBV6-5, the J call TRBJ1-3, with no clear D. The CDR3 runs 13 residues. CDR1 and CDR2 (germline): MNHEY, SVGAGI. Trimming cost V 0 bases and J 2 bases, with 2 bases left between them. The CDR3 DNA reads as TGTGCCAGCAGTTACTCCACTGGAAACACCATATATTTT. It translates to CASSYSTGNTIYF.

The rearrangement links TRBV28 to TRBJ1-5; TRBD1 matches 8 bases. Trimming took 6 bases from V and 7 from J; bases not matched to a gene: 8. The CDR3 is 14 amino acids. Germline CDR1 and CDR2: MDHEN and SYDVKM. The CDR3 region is CASSLDRVEQPQHF. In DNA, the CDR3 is TGTGCCAGCAGCCTGGACAGGGTCGAACAGCCCCAGCATTTT.

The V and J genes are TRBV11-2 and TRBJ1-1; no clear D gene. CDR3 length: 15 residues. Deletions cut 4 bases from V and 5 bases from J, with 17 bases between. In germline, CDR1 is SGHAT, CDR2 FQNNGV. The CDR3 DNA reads TGTGCCAGCAGCTCCCACCCCACCCTAAATACTGAAGCTTTCTTT. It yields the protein CASSSHPTLNTEAFF.

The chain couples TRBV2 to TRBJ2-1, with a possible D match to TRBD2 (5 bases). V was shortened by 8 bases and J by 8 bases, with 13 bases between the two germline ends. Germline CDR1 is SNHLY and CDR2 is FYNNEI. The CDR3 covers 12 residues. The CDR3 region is CASWESGYEQFF. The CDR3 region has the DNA TGTGCCAGCTGGGAGAGCGGCTATGAGCAGTTCTTC.

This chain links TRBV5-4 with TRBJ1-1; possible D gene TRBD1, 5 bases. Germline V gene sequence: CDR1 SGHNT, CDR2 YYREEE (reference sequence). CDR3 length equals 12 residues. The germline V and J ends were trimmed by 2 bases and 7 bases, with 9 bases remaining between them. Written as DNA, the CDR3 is TGTGCCAGCAGCTTAGGACAAGATGAAGCTTTCTTT. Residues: CASSLGQDEAFF.

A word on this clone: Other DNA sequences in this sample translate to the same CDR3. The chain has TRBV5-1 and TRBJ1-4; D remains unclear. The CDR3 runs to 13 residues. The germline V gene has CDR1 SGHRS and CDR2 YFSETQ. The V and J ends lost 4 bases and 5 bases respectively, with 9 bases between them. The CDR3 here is CASSPGANEKLFF. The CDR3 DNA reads TGCGCCAGCAGCCCCGGAGCAAATGAAAAACTGTTTTTT.

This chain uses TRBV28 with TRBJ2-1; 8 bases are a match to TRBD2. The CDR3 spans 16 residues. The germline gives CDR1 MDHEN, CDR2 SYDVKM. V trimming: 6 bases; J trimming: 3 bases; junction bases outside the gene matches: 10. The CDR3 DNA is TGTGCCAGCAGCTCCCGTACTAGCGGACTCTACAATGAGCAGTTCTTC. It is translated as CASSSRTSGLYNEQFF.

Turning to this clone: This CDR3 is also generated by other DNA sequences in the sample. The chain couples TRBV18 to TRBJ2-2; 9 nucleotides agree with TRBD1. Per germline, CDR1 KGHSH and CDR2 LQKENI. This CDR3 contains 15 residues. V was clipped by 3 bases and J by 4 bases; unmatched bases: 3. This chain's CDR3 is CASSPGQGGTGELFF. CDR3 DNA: TGTGCCAGCTCACCGGGACAGGGAGGCACCGGGGAGCTGTTTTTT.

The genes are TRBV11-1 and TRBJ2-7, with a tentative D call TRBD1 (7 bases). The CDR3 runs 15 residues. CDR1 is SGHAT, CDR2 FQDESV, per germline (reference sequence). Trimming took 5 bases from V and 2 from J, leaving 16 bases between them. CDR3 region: CASSLQGGGAYEQYF. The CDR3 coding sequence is TGTGCCAGCAGCCTTCAGGGGGGAGGAGCCTACGAGCAGTACTTC.

The CDR3 reads CASSLAQGGGNEQFF. The CDR3 DNA follows: TGTGCCAGCAGCTTAGCTCAGGGAGGTGGGAATGAGCAGTTCTTC. The rearrangement uses TRBV13 and TRBJ2-1; D is possibly TRBD2 (6 bases). There are 15 residues in the CDR3. Between the trimmed V and J ends, which lost 1 base and 7 bases, there was a span of 14 bases. Looked up from germline, CDR1 is PRHDT and CDR2 is FYEKMQ (reference sequence).

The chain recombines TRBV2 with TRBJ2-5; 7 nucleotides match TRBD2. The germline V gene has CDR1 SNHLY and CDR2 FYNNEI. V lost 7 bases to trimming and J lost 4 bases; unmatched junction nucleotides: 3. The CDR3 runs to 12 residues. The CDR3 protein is CASMGGSETQYF. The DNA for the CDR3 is TGTGCCAGCATGGGGGGGTCAGAGACCCAGTACTTC.

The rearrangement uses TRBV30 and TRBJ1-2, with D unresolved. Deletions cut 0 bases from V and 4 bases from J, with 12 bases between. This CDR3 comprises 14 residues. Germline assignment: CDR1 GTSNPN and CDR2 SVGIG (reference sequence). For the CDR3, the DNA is TGTGCCTGGAGTGTACGTCACGAACTCTATGGCTACACCTTC. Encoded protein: CAWSVRHELYGYTF.

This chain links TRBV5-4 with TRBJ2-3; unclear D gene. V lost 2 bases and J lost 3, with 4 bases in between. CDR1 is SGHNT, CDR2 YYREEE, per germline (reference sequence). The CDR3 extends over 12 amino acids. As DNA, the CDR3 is TGTGCCAGCAGCTTTCAAACAGATACGCAGTATTTT. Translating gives CASSFQTDTQYF.

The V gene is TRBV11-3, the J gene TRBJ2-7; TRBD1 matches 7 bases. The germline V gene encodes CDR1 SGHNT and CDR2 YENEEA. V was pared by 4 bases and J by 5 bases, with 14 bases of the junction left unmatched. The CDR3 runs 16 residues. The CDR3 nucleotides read TGTGCCAGCAGCTCTCCTCCGGGACAGTATGGCCACGAGCAGTACTTC. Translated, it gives CASSSPPGQYGHEQYF.

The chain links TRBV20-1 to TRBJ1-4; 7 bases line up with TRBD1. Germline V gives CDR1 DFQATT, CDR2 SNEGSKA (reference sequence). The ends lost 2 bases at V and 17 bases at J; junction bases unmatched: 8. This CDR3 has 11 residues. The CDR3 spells CSARYDRVHFF. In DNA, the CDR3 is TGCAGTGCTAGATATGACAGGGTCCATTTTTTT.

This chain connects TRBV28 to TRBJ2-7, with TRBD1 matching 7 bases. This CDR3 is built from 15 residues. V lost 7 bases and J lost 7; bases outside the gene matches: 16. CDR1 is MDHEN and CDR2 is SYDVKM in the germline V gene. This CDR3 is CASTDRQGRSGEQYF. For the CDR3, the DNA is TGTGCCAGCACGGACCGACAGGGTAGGTCGGGGGAGCAGTACTTC.

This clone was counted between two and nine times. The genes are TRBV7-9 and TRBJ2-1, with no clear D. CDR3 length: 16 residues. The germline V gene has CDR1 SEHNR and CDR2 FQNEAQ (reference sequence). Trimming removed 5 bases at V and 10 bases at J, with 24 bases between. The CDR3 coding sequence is TGTGCCAGCAGCACTACCTTACCCCCGGGTCTGGCCGAGCAGTTCTTC. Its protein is CASSTTLPPGLAEQFF.

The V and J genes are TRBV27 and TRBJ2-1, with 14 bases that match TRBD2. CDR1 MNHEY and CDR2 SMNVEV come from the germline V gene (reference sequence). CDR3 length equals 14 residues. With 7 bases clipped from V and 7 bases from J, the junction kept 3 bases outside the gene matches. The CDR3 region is CASKRTSGRNEQFF. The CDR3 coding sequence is TGTGCCAGCAAACGGACTAGCGGGAGGAATGAGCAGTTCTTC.